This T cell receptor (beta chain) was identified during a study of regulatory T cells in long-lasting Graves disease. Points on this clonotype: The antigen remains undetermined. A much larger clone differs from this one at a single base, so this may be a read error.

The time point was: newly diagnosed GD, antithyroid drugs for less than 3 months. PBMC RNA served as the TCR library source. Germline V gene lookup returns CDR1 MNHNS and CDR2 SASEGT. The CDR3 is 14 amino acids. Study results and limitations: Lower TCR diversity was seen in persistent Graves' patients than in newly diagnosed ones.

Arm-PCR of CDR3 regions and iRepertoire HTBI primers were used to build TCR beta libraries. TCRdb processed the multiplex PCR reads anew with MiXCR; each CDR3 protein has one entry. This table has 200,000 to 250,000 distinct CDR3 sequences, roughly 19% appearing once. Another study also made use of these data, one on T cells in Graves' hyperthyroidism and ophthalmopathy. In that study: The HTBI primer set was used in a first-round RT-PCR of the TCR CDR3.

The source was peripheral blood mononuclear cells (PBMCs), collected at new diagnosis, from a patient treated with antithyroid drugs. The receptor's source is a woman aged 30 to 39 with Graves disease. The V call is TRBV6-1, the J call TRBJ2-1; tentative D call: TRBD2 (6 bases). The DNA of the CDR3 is TGTGCCGGCAGTCCCCTGAAGACTAGCAATGAGCAGTTCTTC. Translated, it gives CAGSPLKTSNEQFF.